This T cell receptor (beta chain) appears in the sequencing data of a study of cytomegalovirus exposure and HLA in healthy donors. Everyone who donated was a healthy bone marrow donor. These donors counted as nominally healthy when sampled, but unrecorded immune exposures were likely. Primers included in the PCR were 60 Vbeta and 13 Jbeta primers. The assay was immunoSEQ multiplex PCR, and TCRdb's table has in-frame clones only and misses some. Seen here are 99,000 or so clones, about four fifths observed once, and the top ten hold approximately 3.3%. V shed 3 bases and J 2 bases; nucleotides not matched to a gene: 2. CDR1 is MGHRA, CDR2 YSYEKL, per germline. The CDR3 runs to 14 residues.

This receptor was taken from a male donor in good health and CMV-seropositive. Source material: PBMCs. J is TRBJ2-5 and V is TRBV4-1, with 8 bases matching TRBD1. CDR3 residues: CASSQGQVQETQYF. For the CDR3, the DNA is TGCGCCAGCAGCCAGGGACAGGTACAAGAGACCCAGTACTTC.